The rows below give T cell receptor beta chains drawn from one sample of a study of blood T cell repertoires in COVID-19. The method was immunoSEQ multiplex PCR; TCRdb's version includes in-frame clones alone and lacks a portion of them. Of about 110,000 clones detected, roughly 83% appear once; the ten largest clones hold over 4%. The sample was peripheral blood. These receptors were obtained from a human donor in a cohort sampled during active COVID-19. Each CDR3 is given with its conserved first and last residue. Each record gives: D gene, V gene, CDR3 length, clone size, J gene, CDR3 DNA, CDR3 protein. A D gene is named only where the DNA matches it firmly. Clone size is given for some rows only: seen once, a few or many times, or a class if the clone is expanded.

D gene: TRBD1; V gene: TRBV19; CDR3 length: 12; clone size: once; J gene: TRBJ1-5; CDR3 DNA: TGTGCCAGTAGCTACAGGGGCCAGCCCCAGCATTTT; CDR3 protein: CASSYRGQPQHF
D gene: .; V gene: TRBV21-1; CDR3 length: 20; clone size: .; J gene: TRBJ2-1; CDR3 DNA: TGTGCCAGCAGCAAAGGCGTAGGGACTAGCGGGAGGAGAGGGGGAGATGAGCAGTTCTTC; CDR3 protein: CASSKGVGTSGRRGGDEQFF
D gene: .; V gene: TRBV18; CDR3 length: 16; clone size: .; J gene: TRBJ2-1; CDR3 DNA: TGTGCCAGCTCACCACAATACGGGAGCCCCCCTAATGAGCAGTTCTTC; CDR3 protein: CASSPQYGSPPNEQFF
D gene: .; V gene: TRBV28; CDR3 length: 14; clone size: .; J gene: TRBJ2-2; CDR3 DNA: TGTGCCAGCAGCTCCGCGACACTCACCGGGGAGCTGTTTTTT; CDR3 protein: CASSSATLTGELFF
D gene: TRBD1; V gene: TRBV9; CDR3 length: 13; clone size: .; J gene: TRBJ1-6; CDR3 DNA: TGTGCCAGCAGCGGACAGGGACGGTCACCCCTCCACTTT; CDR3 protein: CASSGQGRSPLHF
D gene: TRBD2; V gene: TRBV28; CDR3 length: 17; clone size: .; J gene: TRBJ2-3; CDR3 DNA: TGTGCCAGCAGTTTGATCCTAGCGGGAGGTGGGGCAGATACGCAGTATTTT; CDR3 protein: CASSLILAGGGADTQYF
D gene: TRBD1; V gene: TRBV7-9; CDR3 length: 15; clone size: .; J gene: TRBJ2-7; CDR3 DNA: TGTGCCAGCAGCTTAGTTGACAGGGGGAAGTACGAGCAGTACTTC; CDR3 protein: CASSLVDRGKYEQYF
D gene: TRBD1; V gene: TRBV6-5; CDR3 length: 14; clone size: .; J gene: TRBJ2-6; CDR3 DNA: TGTGCCAGCGACAGGGTAACTGGGGCCAACGTCCTGACTTTC; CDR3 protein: CASDRVTGANVLTF
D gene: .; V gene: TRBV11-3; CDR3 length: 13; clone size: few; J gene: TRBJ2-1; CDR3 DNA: TGTGCCAGCAGCTTAGACAGTAACGATGAGCAGTTCTTC; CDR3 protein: CASSLDSNDEQFF
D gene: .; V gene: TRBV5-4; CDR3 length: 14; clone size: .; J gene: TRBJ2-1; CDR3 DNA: TGTGCCAGCAGCTTGCGACAGCTCTACAATGAGCAGTTCTTC; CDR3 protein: CASSLRQLYNEQFF
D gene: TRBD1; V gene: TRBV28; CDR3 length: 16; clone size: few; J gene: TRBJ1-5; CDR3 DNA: TGTGCCAGCAGTTCCCTCCTCCGGGACAGGGATCAGCCCCAGCATTTT; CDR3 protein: CASSSLLRDRDQPQHF
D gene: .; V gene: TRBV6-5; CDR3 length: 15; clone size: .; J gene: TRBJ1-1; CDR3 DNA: TGTGCCAGCAGTTGGGGGGGACGGGTGAACACTGAAGCTTTCTTT; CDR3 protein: CASSWGGRVNTEAFF
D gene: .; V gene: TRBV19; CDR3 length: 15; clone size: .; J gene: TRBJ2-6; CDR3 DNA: TGTGCCAGTAGTACAGGGGTCTCTGGGGCCAACGTCCTGACTTTC; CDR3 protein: CASSTGVSGANVLTF
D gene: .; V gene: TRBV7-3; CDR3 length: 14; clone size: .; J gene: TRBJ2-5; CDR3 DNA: TGTGCCAGCAGCTCGGGGGTTGTGGGGGAGACCCAGTACTTC; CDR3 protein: CASSSGVVGETQYF
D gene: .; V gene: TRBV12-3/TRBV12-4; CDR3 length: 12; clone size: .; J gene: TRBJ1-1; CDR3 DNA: TGTGCCAGCAGTTTAGAGGGGACTGAAGCTTTCTTT; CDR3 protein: CASSLEGTEAFF
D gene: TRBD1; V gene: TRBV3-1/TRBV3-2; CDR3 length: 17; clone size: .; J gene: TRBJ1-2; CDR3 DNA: TGTGCCAGCAGCCAGGCCTCCCGCCGGGACAGGGGCTATGGCTACACCTTC; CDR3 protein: CASSQASRRDRGYGYTF
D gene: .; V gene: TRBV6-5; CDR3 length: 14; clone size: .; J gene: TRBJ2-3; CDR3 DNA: TGTGCCAGCAGTTACCGAGCGCGCACAGATACGCAGTATTTT; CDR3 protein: CASSYRARTDTQYF
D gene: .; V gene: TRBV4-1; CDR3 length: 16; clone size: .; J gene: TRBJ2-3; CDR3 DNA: TGCGCCAGCAGCCAAGAGTTCGGTCTAGCAACAGATACGCAGTATTTT; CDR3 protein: CASSQEFGLATDTQYF
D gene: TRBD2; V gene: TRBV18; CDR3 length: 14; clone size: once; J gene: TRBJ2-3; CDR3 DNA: TGTGCCAGCTCACAGACTAGCAGCACAGATACGCAGTATTTT; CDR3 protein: CASSQTSSTDTQYF
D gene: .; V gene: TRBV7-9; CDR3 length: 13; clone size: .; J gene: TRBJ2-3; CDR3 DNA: TGTGCCAGCAGCACGGACAGTTCGGGTACGCAGTATTTT; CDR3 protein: CASSTDSSGTQYF
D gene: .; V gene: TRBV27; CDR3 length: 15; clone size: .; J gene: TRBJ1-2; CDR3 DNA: TGTGCCAGCAGTCGAAAGACAGACACTAACTATGGCTACACCTTC; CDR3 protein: CASSRKTDTNYGYTF
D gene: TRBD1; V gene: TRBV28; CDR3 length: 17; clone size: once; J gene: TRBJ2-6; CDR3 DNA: TGTGCCAGCATAATGCAGGGGGCTGGCTCTGGGGCCAACGTCCTGACTTTC; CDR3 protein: CASIMQGAGSGANVLTF
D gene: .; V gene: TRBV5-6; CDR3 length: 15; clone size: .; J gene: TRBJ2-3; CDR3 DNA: TGTGCCAGCAGCTCCGGGGATCCTAGCACAGATACGCAGTATTTT; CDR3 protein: CASSSGDPSTDTQYF
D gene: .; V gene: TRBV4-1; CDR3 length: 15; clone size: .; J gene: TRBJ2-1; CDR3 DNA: TGCGCCAGCAGCCAAGATGCGACTCCATACAATGAGCAGTTCTTC; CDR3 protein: CASSQDATPYNEQFF
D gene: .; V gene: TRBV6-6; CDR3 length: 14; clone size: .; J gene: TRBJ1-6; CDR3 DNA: TGTGCCAGCAGTTTAGTGGGGGCGAATTCACCCCTCCACTTT; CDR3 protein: CASSLVGANSPLHF
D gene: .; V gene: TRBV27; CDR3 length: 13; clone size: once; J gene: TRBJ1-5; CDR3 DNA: TGTGCCAGCAGTTGGACAGTGGATCAGCCCCAGCATTTT; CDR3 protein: CASSWTVDQPQHF
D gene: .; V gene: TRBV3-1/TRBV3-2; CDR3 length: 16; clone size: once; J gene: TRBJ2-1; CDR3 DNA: TGTGCCAGCAGCCAAGGTTTCGGGAGAGGGTACAATGAGCAGTTCTTC; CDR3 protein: CASSQGFGRGYNEQFF
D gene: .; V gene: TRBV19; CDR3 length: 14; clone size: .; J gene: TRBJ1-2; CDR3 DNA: TGTGCCAGTAGTATTCGCAGGAATAACTATGGCTACACCTTC; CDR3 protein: CASSIRRNNYGYTF
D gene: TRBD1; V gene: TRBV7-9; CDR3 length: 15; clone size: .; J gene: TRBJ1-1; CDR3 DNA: TGTGCCAGCAGCTTAGAGGGACAGACTAACACTGAAGCTTTCTTT; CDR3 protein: CASSLEGQTNTEAFF